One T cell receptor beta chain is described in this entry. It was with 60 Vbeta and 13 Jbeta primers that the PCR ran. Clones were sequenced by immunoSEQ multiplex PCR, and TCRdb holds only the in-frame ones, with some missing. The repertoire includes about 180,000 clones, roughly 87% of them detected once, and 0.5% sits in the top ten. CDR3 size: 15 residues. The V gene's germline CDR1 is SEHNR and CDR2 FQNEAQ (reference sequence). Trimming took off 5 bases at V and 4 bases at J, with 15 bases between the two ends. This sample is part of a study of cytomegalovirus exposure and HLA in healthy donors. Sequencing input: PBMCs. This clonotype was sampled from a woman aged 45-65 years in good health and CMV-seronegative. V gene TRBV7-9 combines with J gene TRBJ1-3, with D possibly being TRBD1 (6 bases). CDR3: CASSTNRARGNTIYF. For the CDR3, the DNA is TGTGCCAGCAGCACAAACAGGGCGCGGGGAAACACCATATATTTT. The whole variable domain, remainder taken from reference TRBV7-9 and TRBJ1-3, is DTGVSQNPRHKITKRGQNVTFRCDPISEHNRLYWYRQTLGQGPEFLTYFQNEAQLEKSRLLSDRFSAERPKGSFSTLEIQRTEQGDSAMYLCASSTNRARGNTIYFGEGSWLTVV.